The subject of this entry is one T cell receptor (beta chain). Alongside a J-beta primer mix, a sample-barcoded 5' primer served in a second PCR lasting roughly 7 to 11 cycles. TCRdb recomputed calls from the 5' RACE reads with MiXCR, one row per CDR3 protein. The table lists fewer than 950,000 distinct CDR3 sequences, roughly 40% of them singletons. This CDR3 spans 17 amino acids. CDR1 and CDR2 from the germline V gene are ENHRY and SYGVKD. V lost 3 bases and J 0 bases, leaving 12 bases between the germline ends. The sample is drawn from a study of blood T cells in healthy people across ages. Sequencing was carried out using blood. The sequence derives from a man aged 18 to 29 in good health. This chain links TRBV10-3 with TRBJ1-6; D remains ambiguous. CDR3 coding DNA: TGTGCCATCAGTGAAGAGCATGGAGGCTCCTATAATTCACCCCTCCACTTT. Residues: CAISEEHGGSYNSPLHF.